The 4 T cell receptor beta chains reported below all come from one sample, sequenced in a study of response to subunit inactivated influenza vaccine. TCRdb called the RT-PCR reads again in MiXCR, with one record for every CDR3 protein. Of roughly 760,000 distinct CDR3 sequences listed, roughly 20% are singletons. Sample: PBMCs from blood, taken more than 4 days after vaccination. These receptor sequences come from a man in his fifties or sixties who received an inactivated influenza vaccine.

A few counts support this clonotype. The V gene is TRBV5-1, the J gene TRBJ2-1; 7 bases fit TRBD2. Germline V CDR1 and CDR2: SGHRS, YFSETQ. The V gene end was trimmed by 3 bases and the J gene end by 3 bases; junction bases not matched to a gene: 3. The CDR3 extends over 14 amino acids. The DNA of the CDR3 is TGCGCCAGCAGCTGGGAGGGATTCTACAATGAGCAGTTCTTC. The encoded protein is CASSWEGFYNEQFF.

This chain joins TRBV30 and TRBJ2-1; D gene uncertain. Trimming left V 0 bases short and J 0 bases short, with 9 bases between. Germline CDR1 and CDR2: GTSNPN and SVGIG (reference sequence). The length of the CDR3 is 15 residues. CDR3: CAWSVRVSSYNEQFF. The CDR3 nucleotides read TGTGCCTGGAGTGTACGTGTTAGCTCCTACAATGAGCAGTTCTTC.

This chain connects TRBV28 to TRBJ2-3; no definite D call. The CDR3 totals 15 residues. Trimming took off 5 bases at V and 2 bases at J, with 14 bases between the two ends. Looked up from germline, CDR1 is MDHEN and CDR2 is SYDVKM. CDR3 nucleotide sequence: TGTGCCAGCAGTCCGAGACCCAAATTCACAGATACGCAGTATTTT. Protein sequence: CASSPRPKFTDTQYF.

This chain links TRBV7-9 with TRBJ1-1, with 7 bases identical to TRBD1. Germline-derived CDR1 and CDR2 are SEHNR and FQNEAQ (reference sequence). The trim removed 5 bases at V and 1 base at J, leaving 10 bases unmatched. This CDR3 is 16 amino acids long. The CDR3 loop is CASSRDSGLKNTEAFF. The CDR3 DNA reads as TGTGCCAGCAGCCGGGACAGCGGCCTCAAGAACACTGAAGCTTTCTTT. Using reference TRBV7-9 and TRBJ1-1 for the parts outside the CDR3, the full variable domain is DTGVSQNPRHKITKRGQNVTFRCDPISEHNRLYWYRQTLGQGPEFLTYFQNEAQLEKSRLLSDRFSAERPKGSFSTLEIQRTEQGDSAMYLCASSRDSGLKNTEAFFGQGTRLTVV.